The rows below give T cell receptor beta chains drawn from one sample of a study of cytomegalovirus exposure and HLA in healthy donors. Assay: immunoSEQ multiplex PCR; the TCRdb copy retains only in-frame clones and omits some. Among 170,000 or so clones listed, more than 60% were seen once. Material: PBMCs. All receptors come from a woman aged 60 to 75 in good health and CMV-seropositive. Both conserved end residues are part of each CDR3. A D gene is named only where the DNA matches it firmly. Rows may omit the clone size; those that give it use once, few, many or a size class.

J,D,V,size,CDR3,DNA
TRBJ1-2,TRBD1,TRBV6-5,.,CASKYSDRGYGYTF,TGTGCCAGCAAATACTCGGACAGGGGCTATGGCTACACCTTC
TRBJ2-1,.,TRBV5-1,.,CASSPAVQYSSYNEQFF,TGCGCCAGCAGCCCGGCGGTGCAGTATAGCTCCTACAATGAGCAGTTCTTC
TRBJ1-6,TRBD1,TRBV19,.,CASSKGQGWDSPLHF,TGTGCCAGTAGTAAGGGACAGGGATGGGATTCACCCCTCCACTTT
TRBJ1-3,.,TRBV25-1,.,CASSEYGLGNTIYF,TGTGCCAGCAGTGAATATGGACTTGGAAACACCATATATTTT
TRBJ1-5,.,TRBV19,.,CASNPEGRSNQPQHF,TGTGCCAGTAACCCCGAAGGGAGAAGCAATCAGCCCCAGCATTTT
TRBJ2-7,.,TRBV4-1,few,CASSQVVPHGQYF,TGCGCCAGCAGCCAAGTAGTACCCCACGGGCAGTACTTC
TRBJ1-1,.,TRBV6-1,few,CASSERGGRTAFF,TGTGCCAGCAGTGAACGGGGAGGACGTACAGCTTTCTTT
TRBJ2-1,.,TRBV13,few,CASSFVSGSYNEQFF,TGTGCCAGCAGCTTCGTGAGCGGATCGTACAATGAGCAGTTCTTC
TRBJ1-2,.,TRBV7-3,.,CASSPTPDRVVNYGYTF,TGTGCCAGCAGCCCCACCCCCGACCGGGTTGTTAACTATGGCTACACCTTC
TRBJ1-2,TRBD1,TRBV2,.,CASSFQTGQAYGYTF,TGTGCCAGCAGTTTCCAAACGGGACAGGCATATGGCTACACCTTC